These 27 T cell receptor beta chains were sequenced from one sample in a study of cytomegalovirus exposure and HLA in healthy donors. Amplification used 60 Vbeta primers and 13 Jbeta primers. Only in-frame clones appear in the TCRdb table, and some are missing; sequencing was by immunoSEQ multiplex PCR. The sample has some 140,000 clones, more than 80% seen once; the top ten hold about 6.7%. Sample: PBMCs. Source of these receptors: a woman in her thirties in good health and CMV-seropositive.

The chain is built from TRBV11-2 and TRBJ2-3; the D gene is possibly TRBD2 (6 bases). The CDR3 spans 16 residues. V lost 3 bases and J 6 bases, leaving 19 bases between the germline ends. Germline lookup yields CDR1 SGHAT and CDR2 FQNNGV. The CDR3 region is CASSFGGGGGRDTQYF. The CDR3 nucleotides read TGTGCCAGCAGCTTCGGGGGAGGCGGCGGTAGGGATACGCAGTATTTT. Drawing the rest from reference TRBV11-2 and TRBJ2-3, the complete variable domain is EAGVAQSPRYKIIEKRQSVAFWCNPISGHATLYWYQQILGQGPKLLIQFQNNGVVDDSQLPKDRFSAERLKGVDSTLKIQPAKLEDSAVYLCASSFGGGGGRDTQYFGPGTRLTVL.

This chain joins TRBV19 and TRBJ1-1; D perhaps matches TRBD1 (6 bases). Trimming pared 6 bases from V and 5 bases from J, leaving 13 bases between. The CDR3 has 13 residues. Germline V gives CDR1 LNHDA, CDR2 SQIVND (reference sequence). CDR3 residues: CASSQKGGTEAFF. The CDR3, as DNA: TGTGCCAGTAGCCAAAAAGGGGGAACTGAAGCTTTCTTT.

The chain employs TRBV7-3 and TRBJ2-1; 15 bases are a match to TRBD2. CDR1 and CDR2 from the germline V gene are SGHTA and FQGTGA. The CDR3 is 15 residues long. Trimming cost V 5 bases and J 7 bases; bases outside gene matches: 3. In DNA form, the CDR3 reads TGTGCCAGCAGCGCCGGGACTAGCGGGGGGAATGAGCAGTTCTTC. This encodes CASSAGTSGGNEQFF.

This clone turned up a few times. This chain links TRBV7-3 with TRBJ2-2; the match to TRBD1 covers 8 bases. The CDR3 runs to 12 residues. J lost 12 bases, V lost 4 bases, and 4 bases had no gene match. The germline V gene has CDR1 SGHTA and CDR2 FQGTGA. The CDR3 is CASSSDREKLFF. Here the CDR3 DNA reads TGTGCCAGCAGCTCGGACAGGGAAAAGCTGTTTTTT.

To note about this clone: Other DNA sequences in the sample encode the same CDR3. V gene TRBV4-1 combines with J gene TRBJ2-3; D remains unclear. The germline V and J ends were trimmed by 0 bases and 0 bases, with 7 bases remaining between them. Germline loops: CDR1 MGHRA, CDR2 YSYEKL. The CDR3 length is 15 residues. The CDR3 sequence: CASSQDPLSTDTQYF. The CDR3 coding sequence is TGCGCCAGCAGCCAAGATCCCCTAAGCACAGATACGCAGTATTTT.

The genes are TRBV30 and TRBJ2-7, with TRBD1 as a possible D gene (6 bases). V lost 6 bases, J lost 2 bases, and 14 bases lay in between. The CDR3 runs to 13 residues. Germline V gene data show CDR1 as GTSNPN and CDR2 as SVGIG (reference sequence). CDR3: CACSEGGTYEQYF. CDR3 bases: TGTGCCTGCTCAGAAGGGGGAACCTACGAGCAGTACTTC. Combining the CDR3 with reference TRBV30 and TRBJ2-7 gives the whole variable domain SQTIHQWPATLVQPVGSPLSLECTVEGTSNPNLYWYRQAAGRGLQLLFYSVGIGQISSEVPQNLSASRPQDRQFILSSKKLLLSDSGFYLCACSEGGTYEQYFGPGTRLTVT.

As DNA, the CDR3 is TGTGCCAGCAGTTGGCCAGGCACTGAAGCTTTCTTT. This translates into CASSWPGTEAFF. The chain links TRBV6-5 to TRBJ1-1; the D is unclear. This CDR3 is built from 12 residues. Germline CDR1 MNHEY, CDR2 SVGAGI. Between the trimmed V and J ends, which lost 4 bases and 4 bases, there was a span of 7 bases.

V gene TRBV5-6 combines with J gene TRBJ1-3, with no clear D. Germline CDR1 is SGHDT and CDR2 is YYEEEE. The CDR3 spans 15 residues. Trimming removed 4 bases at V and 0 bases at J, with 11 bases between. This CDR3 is CASSTPHNSGNTIYF. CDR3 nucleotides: TGTGCCAGCAGCACCCCCCACAACTCTGGAAACACCATATATTTT.

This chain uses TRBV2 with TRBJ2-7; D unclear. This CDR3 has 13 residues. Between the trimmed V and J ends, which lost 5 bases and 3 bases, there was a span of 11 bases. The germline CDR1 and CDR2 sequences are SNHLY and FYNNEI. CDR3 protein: CASSSLTGYEQYF. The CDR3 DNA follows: TGTGCCAGCAGTTCGTTGACGGGCTACGAGCAGTACTTC.

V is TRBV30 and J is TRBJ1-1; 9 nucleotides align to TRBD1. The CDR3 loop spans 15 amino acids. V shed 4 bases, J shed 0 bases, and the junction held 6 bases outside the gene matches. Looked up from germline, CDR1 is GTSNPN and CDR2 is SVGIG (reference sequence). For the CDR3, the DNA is TGTGCCTGGAACCCCCGGGACAGGGTGAACACTGAAGCTTTCTTT. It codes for CAWNPRDRVNTEAFF. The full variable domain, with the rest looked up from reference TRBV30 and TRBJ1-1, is SQTIHQWPATLVQPVGSPLSLECTVEGTSNPNLYWYRQAAGRGLQLLFYSVGIGQISSEVPQNLSASRPQDRQFILSSKKLLLSDSGFYLCAWNPRDRVNTEAFFGQGTRLTVV.

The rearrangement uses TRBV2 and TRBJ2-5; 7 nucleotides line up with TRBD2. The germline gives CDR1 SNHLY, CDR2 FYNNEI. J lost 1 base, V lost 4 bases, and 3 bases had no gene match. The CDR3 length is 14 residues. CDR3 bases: TGTGCCAGCAGTGTCGCTAGCGGCCAAGAGACCCAGTACTTC. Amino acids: CASSVASGQETQYF.

CDR3 coding DNA: TGTGCCAGCAGCTCGACAGGGGGTAGGGAAAAACTGTTTTTT. Its protein product is CASSSTGGREKLFF. V usage is TRBV7-9 and J usage is TRBJ1-4, with TRBD1 matching 9 bases. The ends lost 4 bases at V and 8 bases at J; junction bases unmatched: 5. The CDR3 runs 14 residues. Germline V CDR1 and CDR2: SEHNR, FQNEAQ (reference sequence).

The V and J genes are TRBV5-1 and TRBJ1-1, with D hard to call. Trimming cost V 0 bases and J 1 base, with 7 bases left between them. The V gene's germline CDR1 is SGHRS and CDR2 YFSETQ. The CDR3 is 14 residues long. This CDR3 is CASSLVIGNTEAFF. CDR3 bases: TGCGCCAGCAGCTTGGTGATCGGGAACACTGAAGCTTTCTTT.

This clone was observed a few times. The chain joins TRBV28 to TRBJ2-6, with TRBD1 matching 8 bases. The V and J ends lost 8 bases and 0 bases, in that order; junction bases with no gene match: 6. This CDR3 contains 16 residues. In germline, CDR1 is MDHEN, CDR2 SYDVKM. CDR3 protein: CASGQGPLSGANVLTF. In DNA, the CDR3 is TGTGCCAGCGGACAGGGCCCTCTCTCTGGGGCCAACGTCCTGACTTTC.

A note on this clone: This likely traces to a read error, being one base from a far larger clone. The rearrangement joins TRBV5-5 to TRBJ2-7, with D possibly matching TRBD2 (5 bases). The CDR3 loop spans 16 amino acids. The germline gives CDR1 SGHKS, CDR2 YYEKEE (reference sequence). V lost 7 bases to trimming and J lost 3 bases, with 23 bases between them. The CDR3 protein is CASCDPDLPGDYEQYF. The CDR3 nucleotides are TGTGCCAGCTGCGATCCGGACTTGCCTGGGGACTACGAGCAGTACTTC.

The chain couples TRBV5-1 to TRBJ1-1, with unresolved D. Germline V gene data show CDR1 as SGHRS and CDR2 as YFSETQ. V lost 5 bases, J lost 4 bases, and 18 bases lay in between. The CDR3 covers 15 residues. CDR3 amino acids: CASRIESAGFTEAFF. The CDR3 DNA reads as TGCGCCAGCAGAATCGAATCCGCGGGGTTCACTGAAGCTTTCTTT.

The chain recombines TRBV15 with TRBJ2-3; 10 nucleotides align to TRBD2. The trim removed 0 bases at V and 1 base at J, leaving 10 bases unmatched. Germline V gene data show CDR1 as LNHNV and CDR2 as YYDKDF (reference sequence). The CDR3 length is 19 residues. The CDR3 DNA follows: TGTGCCACCAGCAGAGACCCGGAAAATCTAGCGGGGGGCACAGATACGCAGTATTTT. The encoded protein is CATSRDPENLAGGTDTQYF.

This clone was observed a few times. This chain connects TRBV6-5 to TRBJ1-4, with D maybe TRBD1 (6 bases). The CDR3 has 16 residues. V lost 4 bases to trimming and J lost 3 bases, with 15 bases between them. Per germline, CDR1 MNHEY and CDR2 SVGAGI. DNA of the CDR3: TGTGCCAGCAGTTCTTTAGGGGGTGGACCTAATGAAAAACTGTTTTTT. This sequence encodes CASSSLGGGPNEKLFF.

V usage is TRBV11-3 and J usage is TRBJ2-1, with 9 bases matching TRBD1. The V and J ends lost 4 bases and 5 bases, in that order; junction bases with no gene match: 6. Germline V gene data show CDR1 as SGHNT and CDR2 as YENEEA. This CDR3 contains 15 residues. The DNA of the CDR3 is TGTGCCAGCAGCTGGACGGGACAGGGCCACAATGAGCAGTTCTTC. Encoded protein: CASSWTGQGHNEQFF.

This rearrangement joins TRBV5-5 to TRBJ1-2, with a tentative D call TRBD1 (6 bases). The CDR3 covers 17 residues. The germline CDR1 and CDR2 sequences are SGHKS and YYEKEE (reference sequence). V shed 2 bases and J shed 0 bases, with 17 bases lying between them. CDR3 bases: TGTGCCAGCAGCTTAGGACCCCCACAGGGCCCTAACTATGGCTACACCTTC. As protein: CASSLGPPQGPNYGYTF.

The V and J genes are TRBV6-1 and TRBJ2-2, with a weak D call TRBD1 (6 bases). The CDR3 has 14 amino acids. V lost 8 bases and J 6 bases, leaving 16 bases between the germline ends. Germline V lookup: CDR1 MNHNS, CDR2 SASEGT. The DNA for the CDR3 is TGTGCCAGCCGCGAGGGGGTCGGATCCGGGGAGCTGTTTTTT. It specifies CASREGVGSGELFF.

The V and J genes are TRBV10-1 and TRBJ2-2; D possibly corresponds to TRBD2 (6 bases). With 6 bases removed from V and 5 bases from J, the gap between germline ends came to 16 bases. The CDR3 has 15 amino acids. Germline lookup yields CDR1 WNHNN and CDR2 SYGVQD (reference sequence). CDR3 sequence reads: CASSTLGGGTGELFF. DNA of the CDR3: TGCGCCAGCAGCACCCTTGGTGGGGGGACCGGGGAGCTGTTTTTT.

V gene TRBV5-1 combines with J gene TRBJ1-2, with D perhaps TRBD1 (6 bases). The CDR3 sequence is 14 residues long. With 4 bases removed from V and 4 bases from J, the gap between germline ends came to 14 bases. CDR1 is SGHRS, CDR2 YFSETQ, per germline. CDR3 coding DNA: TGCGCCAGCAGCCCCACGGCAGGGGTCTATGGCTACACCTTC. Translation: CASSPTAGVYGYTF.

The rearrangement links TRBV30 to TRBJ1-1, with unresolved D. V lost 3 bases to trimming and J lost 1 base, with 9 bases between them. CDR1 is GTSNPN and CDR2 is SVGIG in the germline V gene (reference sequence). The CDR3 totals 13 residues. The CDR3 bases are TGTGCCTGGAGCGTTCATAGGAACACTGAAGCTTTCTTT. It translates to CAWSVHRNTEAFF.

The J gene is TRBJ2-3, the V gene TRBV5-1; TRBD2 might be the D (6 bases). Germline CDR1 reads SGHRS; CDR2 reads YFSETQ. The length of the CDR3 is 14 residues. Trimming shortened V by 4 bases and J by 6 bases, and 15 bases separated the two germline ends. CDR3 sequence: CASSGGTPGDTQYF. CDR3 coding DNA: TGCGCCAGCAGCGGCGGGACTCCGGGTGATACGCAGTATTTT.

The CDR3 here is CASKRREASNTEAFF. The CDR3 DNA is TGTGCCAGCAAGAGGAGAGAAGCCTCGAACACTGAAGCTTTCTTT. The V call is TRBV6-6, the J call TRBJ1-1; no clear D gene. The CDR3 spans 15 residues. V was trimmed by 7 bases and J by 1 base, leaving 16 bases between them. Germline loops: CDR1 MNHNY, CDR2 SVGAGI (reference sequence).

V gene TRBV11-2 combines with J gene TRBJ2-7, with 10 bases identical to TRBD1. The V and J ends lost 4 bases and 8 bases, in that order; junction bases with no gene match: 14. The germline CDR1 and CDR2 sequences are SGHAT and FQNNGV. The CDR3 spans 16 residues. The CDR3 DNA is TGTGCCAGCAGCTCGCTCTCATCCGGACAGGGGGGACAGCAGTACTTC. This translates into CASSSLSSGQGGQQYF. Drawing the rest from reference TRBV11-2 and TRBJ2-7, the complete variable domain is EAGVAQSPRYKIIEKRQSVAFWCNPISGHATLYWYQQILGQGPKLLIQFQNNGVVDDSQLPKDRFSAERLKGVDSTLKIQPAKLEDSAVYLCASSSLSSGQGGQQYFGPGTRLTVT.